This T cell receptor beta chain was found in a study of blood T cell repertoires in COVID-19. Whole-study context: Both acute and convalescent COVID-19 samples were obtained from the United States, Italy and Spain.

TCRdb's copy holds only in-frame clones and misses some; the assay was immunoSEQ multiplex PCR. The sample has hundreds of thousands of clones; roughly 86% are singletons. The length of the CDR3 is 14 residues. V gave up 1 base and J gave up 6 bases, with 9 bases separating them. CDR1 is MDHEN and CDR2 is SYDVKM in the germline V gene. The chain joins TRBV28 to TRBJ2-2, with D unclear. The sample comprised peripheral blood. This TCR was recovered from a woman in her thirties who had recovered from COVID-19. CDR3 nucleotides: TGTGCCAGCAGTTTATCGGAGCGCCCCGGGGAGCTGTTTTTT. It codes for CASSLSERPGELFF.